This T cell receptor (beta chain) appears in the sequencing data of a study of OX40 agonist ivuxolimab in advanced cancers. On the study more broadly: Partial responses were observed in three patients, of whom one had hepatocellular carcinoma and two had cutaneous melanoma.

As for this clone: Its antigen is not identified.

The method was immunoSEQ multiplex PCR; TCRdb's version includes in-frame clones alone and lacks a portion of them. The sample consists of about 42,000 clones, 82% of them appearing once. Study-level findings and limits: Averaging showed that CD8+ T cells had more expanded clones than CD4+ did.

The CDR3 has 12 residues. V gave up 2 bases and J gave up 5 bases, with 6 bases separating them. Germline assignment: CDR1 MNHEY and CDR2 SVGAGI. The rearrangement uses TRBV6-5 and TRBJ1-1; D gene unclear. The receptor comes from an adult with an advanced solid tumor such as melanoma, head and neck, liver or kidney cancer. The sample in question was CD4+ or CD8+ T cells sorted from blood, obtained in a trial of the OX40 agonist ivuxolimab. CDR3 DNA: TGTGCCAGCAGTTACGGACGGACTGAAGCTTTCTTT. Protein product: CASSYGRTEAFF.